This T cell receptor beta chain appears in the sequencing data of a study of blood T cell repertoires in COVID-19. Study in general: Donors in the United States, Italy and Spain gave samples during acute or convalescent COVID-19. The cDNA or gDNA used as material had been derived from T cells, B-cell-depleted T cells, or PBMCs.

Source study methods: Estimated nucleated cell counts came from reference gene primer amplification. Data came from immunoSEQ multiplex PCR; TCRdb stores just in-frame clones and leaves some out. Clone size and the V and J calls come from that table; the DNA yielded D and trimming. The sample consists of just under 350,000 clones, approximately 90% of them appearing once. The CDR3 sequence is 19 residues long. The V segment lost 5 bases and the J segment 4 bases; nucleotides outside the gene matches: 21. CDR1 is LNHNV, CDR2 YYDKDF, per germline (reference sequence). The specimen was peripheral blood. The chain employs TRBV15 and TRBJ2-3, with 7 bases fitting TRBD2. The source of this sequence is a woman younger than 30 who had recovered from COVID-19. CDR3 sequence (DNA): TGTGCCACCAGCTTCCCCACCGATAAAATGACTAGCTTAGCAGATACGCAGTATTTT. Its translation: CATSFPTDKMTSLADTQYF.